This T cell receptor (beta chain) was captured by sequencing in a study of cytomegalovirus exposure and HLA in healthy donors. As for the study in general: Previous work identified roughly 120 million unique TCR beta sequences from about 179 million T cells.

This PCR relied on a set of 60 Vbeta primers and 13 Jbeta primers. The method was immunoSEQ multiplex PCR; TCRdb's version includes in-frame clones alone and lacks a portion of them. Among roughly 100,000 clones listed, over 55% were seen once. The CDR3 sequence is 14 residues long. Germline CDR1 and CDR2: LNHDA and SQIVND (reference sequence). This clone is a singleton in its sample. Although they were nominally healthy when sampled, donors likely had unrecorded immune exposures. Sequencing input: PBMCs. The sequence derives from a female donor in good health and CMV-seronegative. This chain links TRBV19 with TRBJ2-5, with 11 bases identical to TRBD2. The assigned J gene may be wrong: the sequence end matches TRBJ2-7 better. CDR3 nucleotides: TGTGCCAGTAGTGAGGGACTAGCGGCCTACGAGCAGTACTTC. This encodes CASSEGLAAYEQYF.